This entry concerns a single T cell receptor beta chain. Donors likely had unrecorded immune exposures despite being nominally healthy when sampled. This entry comes from a study of cytomegalovirus exposure and HLA in healthy donors. This CDR3 region has 13 residues. Germline V gene data show CDR1 as SGHRS and CDR2 as YFSETQ. V lost 4 bases to trimming and J lost 4 bases, with 11 bases between them. The PCR was carried out with 60 Vbeta primers and 13 Jbeta primers. TCRdb's copy holds only in-frame clones and misses some; the assay was immunoSEQ multiplex PCR. This table lists 65,000 to 85,000 clones. The sample was PBMCs. The sequence came from a female donor in good health and CMV-seropositive. The chain has TRBV5-1 and TRBJ1-1; no definite D call. CDR3: CASSRGGGTEAFF. The CDR3 bases are TGCGCCAGCAGCCGGGGAGGAGGCACTGAAGCTTTCTTT.